A single T cell receptor beta chain is shown here with its context. The antigen is not known. The protocol was immunoSEQ multiplex PCR, while the TCRdb copy is restricted to in-frame clones and leaves out a portion. The sample carries about 110,000 clones, roughly nine tenths recorded once. These data are taken from a study of T cell responses to AZD1222 COVID-19 vaccine. The study, taken as a whole, reports: Epitopes outside B.1.351 and B.1.1.7 mutated regions reportedly drew nearly half of spike TCRs. Only after the peak T cell response were repertoires sampled. Seropositive status at baseline applied to only five or six AZD1222 recipients.

V shed 2 bases and J shed 1 base, with 6 bases lying between them. This CDR3 is built from 13 residues. This sequence joins TRBV12-3 or TRBV12-4 and TRBJ2-7; a possible D gene is TRBD1 (5 bases). The receptor was isolated from an adult in good health. The sample in question was peripheral blood, obtained on day 0 of MenACWY control vaccination. CDR3 loop: CASSLRGSYEQYF. The CDR3, as DNA: TGTGCCAGCAGTTTAAGGGGTTCCTACGAGCAGTACTTC.